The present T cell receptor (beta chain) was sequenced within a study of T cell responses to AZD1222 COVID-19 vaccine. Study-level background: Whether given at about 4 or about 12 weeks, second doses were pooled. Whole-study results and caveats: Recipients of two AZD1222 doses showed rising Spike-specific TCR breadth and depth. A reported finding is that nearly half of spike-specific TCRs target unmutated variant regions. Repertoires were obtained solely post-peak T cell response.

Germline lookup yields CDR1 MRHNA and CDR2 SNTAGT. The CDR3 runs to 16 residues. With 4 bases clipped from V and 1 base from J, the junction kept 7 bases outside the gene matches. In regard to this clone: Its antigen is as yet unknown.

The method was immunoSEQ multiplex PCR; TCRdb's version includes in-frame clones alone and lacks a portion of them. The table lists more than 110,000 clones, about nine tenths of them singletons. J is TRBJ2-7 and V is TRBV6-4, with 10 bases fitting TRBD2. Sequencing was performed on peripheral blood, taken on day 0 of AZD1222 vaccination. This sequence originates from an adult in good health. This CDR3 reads CASSVNSGGPSYEQYF. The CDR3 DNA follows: TGTGCCAGCAGTGTTAATAGCGGGGGGCCTTCCTACGAGCAGTACTTC.